The next 10 T cell receptor beta chains were all read from a single sample in a study of early stage breast cancer tumors. Here immunoSEQ multiplex PCR was the method, and the copy in TCRdb shows in-frame clones only, minus some. The profile shows about 72,000 clones, more than 60% of them singletons. The sample was blood. Source of these receptors: a person between 55 and 70 years old with breast cancer.

The chain recombines TRBV30 with TRBJ2-3, with TRBD1 as a possible D gene (6 bases). With 4 bases removed from V and 1 base from J, the gap between germline ends came to 12 bases. The CDR3 has 14 residues. Per the germline V gene, CDR1 is GTSNPN and CDR2 is SVGIG (reference sequence). CDR3 loop: CAWKNAGGTDTQYF. The CDR3 DNA reads TGTGCCTGGAAAAATGCAGGGGGCACAGATACGCAGTATTTT.

The chain links TRBV6-1 to TRBJ2-1; TRBD2 aligns across 11 bases. CDR3 size: 16 residues. V shed 0 bases, J shed 8 bases, and the junction held 6 bases outside the gene matches. Germline V gene sequence: CDR1 MNHNS, CDR2 SASEGT. The CDR3 region has the DNA TGTGCCAGCAGTGAAGCGGCTAGCGGGGGGCCCTATGAGCAGTTCTTC. Translated, it gives CASSEAASGGPYEQFF.

The chain is built from TRBV4-2 and TRBJ2-5, with TRBD2 identical over 13 bases. V lost 3 bases, J lost 3 bases, and 4 bases stayed unmatched. Germline loops: CDR1 LGHNA, CDR2 YNFKEQ. The CDR3 totals 16 residues. The CDR3 is CASSHSGTSGEETQYF. The CDR3 DNA reads TGTGCCAGCAGCCATTCCGGGACTAGCGGGGAAGAGACCCAGTACTTC.

CDR3 nucleotides: TGTGCCAGCAGTCCCGGGACGGCGGTCAATCAGCCCCAGCATTTT. Translation gives CASSPGTAVNQPQHF. This rearrangement joins TRBV2 to TRBJ1-5; possibly TRBD1 for D (5 bases). V was trimmed by 5 bases and J by 3 bases, leaving 14 bases between them. CDR1 is SNHLY and CDR2 is FYNNEI in the germline V gene. The CDR3 runs 15 residues.

This sequence joins TRBV6-5 and TRBJ1-1; a weak D match, TRBD1 (5 bases). This CDR3 has 14 amino acids. The V end lost 2 bases, the J end lost 0 bases, and 7 bases lay between the germline ends. Germline CDR1 MNHEY, CDR2 SVGAGI. The CDR3: CASSYRGLNTEAFF. Here the CDR3 DNA reads TGTGCCAGCAGTTACCGGGGCCTGAACACTGAAGCTTTCTTT.

The rearrangement uses TRBV15 and TRBJ2-7; no definite D call. V dropped 0 bases and J dropped 3 bases, with 6 bases sitting between them. The CDR3 spans 13 residues. The V gene's germline CDR1 is LNHNV and CDR2 YYDKDF (reference sequence). CDR3 protein: CATSRDRNYEQYF. CDR3 DNA: TGTGCCACCAGCAGAGATCGGAACTACGAGCAGTACTTC.

This clone has a single count. V usage is TRBV19 and J usage is TRBJ2-5; D tentatively reads TRBD1 or TRBD2 (5 bases each). CDR1 LNHDA and CDR2 SQIVND come from the germline V gene (reference sequence). The CDR3 spans 14 residues. V was pared by 6 bases and J by 4 bases, with 15 bases between. The CDR3 nucleotides are TGTGCCAGTAGCAAAGGGACCTCCGGAGAGACCCAGTACTTC. It yields the protein CASSKGTSGETQYF.

The V and J genes are TRBV5-1 and TRBJ1-4; D remains unclear. The CDR3 has 13 amino acids. Trimming stripped 4 bases from V and 0 bases from J, with 4 bases between. Germline V gene lookup returns CDR1 SGHRS and CDR2 YFSETQ. CDR3: CASSLSTNEKLFF. For the CDR3, the DNA is TGCGCCAGCAGCCTTTCAACTAATGAAAAACTGTTTTTT.

This clone came up once. The rearrangement uses TRBV5-5 and TRBJ2-2, with D possibly being TRBD1 (6 bases). The V and J ends lost 3 bases and 4 bases respectively, with 13 bases between them. The CDR3 spans 15 residues. Germline V gene data show CDR1 as SGHKS and CDR2 as YYEKEE (reference sequence). CDR3 sequence: CASSWGQGGTGELFF. The CDR3 nucleotides read TGTGCCAGCAGCTGGGGGCAGGGTGGCACCGGGGAGCTGTTTTTT.

This chain connects TRBV5-1 to TRBJ1-5; tentatively, D is TRBD1 (5 bases). Trimming cost V 0 bases and J 7 bases, with 8 bases left between them. The germline CDR1 and CDR2 sequences are SGHRS and YFSETQ. This CDR3 region has 13 residues. The DNA for the CDR3 is TGCGCCAGCAGCTTGGGTAGGGGACAGCCCCAGCATTTT. Its protein product is CASSLGRGQPQHF.